The 14 T cell receptor beta chains below come from one sample, sequenced in a study of T cell changes during pregnancy in multiple sclerosis. Profiled with immunoSEQ multiplex PCR; TCRdb holds only in-frame clones, not every one. Of under 25,000 clones in the sample, roughly 86% were seen once. Sequenced material: CD8+ T cells from peripheral blood mononuclear cells, taken in the first trimester of pregnancy. The receptors stem from a female donor in good health, enrolled as a control in a pregnancy study.

The chain combines TRBV9 with TRBJ2-1; 7 nucleotides align to TRBD2. The germline gives CDR1 SGDLS, CDR2 YYNGEE. The CDR3 loop spans 15 amino acids. The junction had 6 bases not matched to a gene; V was cut back by 1 base and J by 5 bases. CDR3 in DNA: TGTGCCAGCAGCGTATTGCGGGAGAGAAACAATGAGCAGTTCTTC. This gives the protein CASSVLRERNNEQFF.

J is TRBJ2-5 and V is TRBV15, with D maybe TRBD2 (5 bases). Germline CDR1 is LNHNV and CDR2 is YYDKDF (reference sequence). V was shortened by 1 base and J by 5 bases, with 20 bases between the two germline ends. This CDR3 spans 17 amino acids. The CDR3 loop is CATSRGMREIGVETQYF. The CDR3 DNA reads as TGTGCCACCAGCAGAGGGATGAGGGAAATCGGCGTGGAGACCCAGTACTTC. Complete variable domain (other parts from reference TRBV15 and TRBJ2-5): DAMVIQNPRYQVTQFGKPVTLSCSQTLNHNVMYWYQQKSSQAPKLLFHYYDKDFNNEADTPDNFQSRRPNTSFCFLDIRSPGLGDTAMYLCATSRGMREIGVETQYFGPGTRLLVL.

V is TRBV27 and J is TRBJ2-3, with D perhaps matching TRBD1 (5 bases). The CDR3 consists of 14 residues. Germline V gene data show CDR1 as MNHEY and CDR2 as SMNVEV (reference sequence). Trimming stripped 0 bases from V and 6 bases from J, with 10 bases between. In DNA, the CDR3 is TGTGCCAGCAGTTTATCGCCAGGGTGGGATACGCAGTATTTT. Protein sequence: CASSLSPGWDTQYF.

This clone occurred a few times. V usage is TRBV7-7 and J usage is TRBJ2-5; tentatively, D is TRBD2 (6 bases). The CDR3 length is 16 residues. Per germline, CDR1 SSHAT and CDR2 FNYEAQ (reference sequence). V lost 4 bases and J 2 bases, leaving 17 bases between the germline ends. CDR3 coding DNA: TGTGCCAGCAGCTCCCTCTTCGCGGAGGGACAAGAGACCCAGTACTTC. Protein sequence: CASSSLFAEGQETQYF.

V is TRBV28 and J is TRBJ2-7; a weak D match, TRBD2 (7 bases). The CDR3 covers 13 residues. V lost 6 bases to trimming and J lost 7 bases, with 16 bases between them. The germline V gene has CDR1 MDHEN and CDR2 SYDVKM. CDR3 in amino acids: CASSYIQGGEQYF. CDR3 sequence (DNA): TGTGCCAGCAGCTATATACAGGGAGGGGAGCAGTACTTC.

The gene calls are TRBV10-1 and TRBJ2-2, with 9 positions matching TRBD2. With 6 bases clipped from V and 8 bases from J, the junction kept 10 bases outside the gene matches. CDR3 length: 15 residues. Germline V gene sequence: CDR1 WNHNN, CDR2 SYGVQD (reference sequence). The chain's CDR3 is CASRRGTSRSGELFF. The CDR3 bases are TGCGCCAGCAGGAGGGGGACTAGCCGAAGTGGGGAGCTGTTTTTT.

This sequence joins TRBV19 and TRBJ1-1, with TRBD1 identical over 7 bases. This CDR3 region has 13 residues. After removal of 6 bases from V and 4 bases from J, the junction contained 5 bases not matched to a gene. CDR1 and CDR2 from the germline V gene are LNHDA and SQIVND (reference sequence). This CDR3 is CASRRTGATEAFF. DNA of the CDR3: TGTGCCAGTAGACGAACAGGGGCCACTGAAGCTTTCTTT. The full variable domain, completed using reference TRBV19 and TRBJ1-1, is DGGITQSPKYLFRKEGQNVTLSCEQNLNHDAMYWYRQDPGQGLRLIYYSQIVNDFQKGDIAEGYSVSREKKESFPLTVTSAQKNPTAFYLCASRRTGATEAFFGQGTRLTVV.

Details on this clone: The junction shows a germline mismatch at one end, possibly a read error. The chain links TRBV11-2 to TRBJ2-7; D might be TRBD1 (5 bases). CDR1 and CDR2 from the germline V gene are SGHAT and FQNNGV. The CDR3 has 9 residues. The CDR3 nucleotides read TGTGCCAGCAGCTTAACAGGTTCCTTC. Amino acids: CASSLTGSF. The variable domain in full, with the rest retrieved from reference TRBV11-2 and TRBJ2-7, is EAGVAQSPRYKIIEKRQSVAFWCNPISGHATLYWYQQILGQGPKLLIQFQNNGVVDDSQLPKDRFSAERLKGVDSTLKIQPAKLEDSAVYLCASSLTGSFGPGTRLTVT.

The chain recombines TRBV15 with TRBJ2-7; the match to TRBD1 covers 9 bases. The germline CDR1 and CDR2 sequences are LNHNV and YYDKDF (reference sequence). V trimming: 1 base; J trimming: 7 bases; junction bases outside the gene matches: 11. The length of the CDR3 is 16 residues. The CDR3 region is CATSRGTGGESEEQYF. For the CDR3, the DNA is TGTGCCACCAGCAGAGGAACAGGGGGCGAGTCTGAGGAGCAGTACTTC.

The J gene is TRBJ2-7, the V gene TRBV27; the D gene is possibly TRBD2 (7 bases). In germline, CDR1 is MNHEY, CDR2 SMNVEV (reference sequence). The CDR3 runs 15 residues. V was cut by 6 bases and J by 3 bases, with 18 bases left in between. The CDR3 loop reads CASRQAPGGHYEQYF. As DNA, the CDR3 is TGTGCCAGCAGACAGGCCCCCGGGGGGCACTACGAGCAGTACTTC.

The J gene is TRBJ2-3, the V gene TRBV13; TRBD2 agrees at 12 bases. The germline CDR1 and CDR2 sequences are PRHDT and FYEKMQ (reference sequence). This CDR3 has 20 residues. V trimming: 5 bases; J trimming: 1 base; junction bases outside the gene matches: 16. Here the CDR3 DNA reads TGTGCCAGCAGCACAACACCCCCACAACTAGCGGGAGGTGGCACAGATACGCAGTATTTT. This sequence encodes CASSTTPPQLAGGGTDTQYF.

As to this clone: One end of the junction varies from germline; a read error may be responsible. The CDR3 nucleotides read TGCGCCAGCAGCCAAGTAGCGGACTACTCCTACGAGCAGTACTTC. This sequence encodes CASSQVADYSYEQYF. V gene TRBV5-3 combines with J gene TRBJ2-7, with a weak D call TRBD2 (6 bases). TRBV5-3 is an ORF; its function is uncertain. The CDR3 is 15 residues long.

This rearrangement joins TRBV29-1 to TRBJ1-1, with TRBD1 as a possible D gene (5 bases). The CDR3 sequence is 14 residues long. Trimming removed 7 bases from V and 0 bases from J, with 15 bases in between. Germline CDR1 SQVTM, CDR2 ANQGSEA. CDR3 bases: TGCAGCGCCCGACAGACCCTCATGAACACTGAAGCTTTCTTT. Amino acid sequence: CSARQTLMNTEAFF.

V gene TRBV7-7 combines with J gene TRBJ2-3; 13 bases fit TRBD2. The CDR3 totals 18 residues. Losses at the gene ends were 5 bases for V and 3 bases for J; bases not matched to a gene: 11. Germline CDR1 reads SSHAT; CDR2 reads FNYEAQ (reference sequence). This chain's CDR3 is CASSLLAGGPLGTDTQYF. CDR3 nucleotide sequence: TGTGCCAGCAGCCTACTAGCGGGGGGGCCATTAGGAACAGATACGCAGTATTTT.